The 15 T cell receptor beta chains given below trace back to one sample, sequenced in a study of T cell repertoires in cytomegalovirus infection. Their antigen targets remain unknown. TCRdb reprocessed the reads with MiXCR, giving one entry per CDR3 protein. Of 200,000 to 250,000 distinct CDR3 sequences listed, less than 50% are singletons. Here the sequenced sample was CD8+ T cells from cultured PBMCs, taken from culture after CMV antigen stimulation. The receptors originated from a human donor in good health (CMV status not recorded). Some clones in this sample may be carry-over from other donors' samples.

This clonotype was counted a few times. The chain links TRBV20-1 to TRBJ2-5, with D possibly being TRBD1 or TRBD2 (6 bases each). This CDR3 has 14 residues. With 2 bases removed from V and 5 bases from J, the gap between germline ends came to 15 bases. From germline, CDR1 is DFQATT and CDR2 SNEGSKA (reference sequence). The CDR3: CSARKVGGEETQYF. As DNA, the CDR3 is TGCAGTGCTAGAAAGGTGGGGGGCGAGGAGACCCAGTACTTC.

The chain recombines TRBV27 with TRBJ2-7, with a weak D call TRBD2 (7 bases). CDR3 length equals 15 residues. The V and J ends lost 4 bases and 6 bases respectively, with 19 bases between them. CDR1 is MNHEY, CDR2 SMNVEV, per germline (reference sequence). The CDR3 coding sequence is TGTGCCAGCAGTTCCGGACAGCAGACGGGAGGCGAGCAGTACTTC. Its translation is CASSSGQQTGGEQYF.

This clonotype turned up a few times. This sequence joins TRBV5-4 and TRBJ1-2; TRBD1 is a possible D gene (5 bases). In germline, CDR1 is SGHNT, CDR2 YYREEE (reference sequence). Between the trimmed V and J ends, which lost 0 bases and 7 bases, there was a span of 13 bases. CDR3 size: 14 residues. Written as DNA, the CDR3 is TGTGCCAGCAGCTTGGAGCGGGGGGTGGCTGGCTACACCTTC. Encoded protein: CASSLERGVAGYTF.

In its sample, this clonotype was seen many times. V gene TRBV7-2 combines with J gene TRBJ1-2, with 10 bases aligning to TRBD1. Germline assignment: CDR1 SGHTA and CDR2 FQGNSA. This CDR3 comprises 14 residues. The junction had 6 bases not matched to a gene; V was cut back by 6 bases and J by 5 bases. CDR3 sequence reads: CASRMTGGEYGYTF. CDR3 bases: TGTGCCAGCAGGATGACAGGGGGCGAGTATGGCTACACCTTC.

The gene calls are TRBV7-2 and TRBJ2-7; 8 positions match TRBD1. This CDR3 spans 15 amino acids. With 5 bases clipped from V and 2 bases from J, the junction kept 8 bases outside the gene matches. Germline V gene sequence: CDR1 SGHTA, CDR2 FQGNSA. DNA of the CDR3: TGTGCCAGCAGCCCCCCGCCGGGACAGGCCTACGAGCAGTACTTC. Translated: CASSPPPGQAYEQYF. Complete variable domain (other parts from reference TRBV7-2 and TRBJ2-7): GAGVSQSPSNKVTEKGKDVELRCDPISGHTALYWYRQSLGQGLEFLIYFQGNSAPDKSGLPSDRFSAERTGGSVSTLTIQRTQQEDSAVYLCASSPPPGQAYEQYFGPGTRLTVT.

This chain uses TRBV19 with TRBJ2-7; TRBD1 might be the D (6 bases). Trimming shortened V by 3 bases and J by 3 bases, and 9 bases separated the two germline ends. This CDR3 contains 13 residues. The V gene's germline CDR1 is LNHDA and CDR2 SQIVND (reference sequence). The CDR3 sequence: CASSIGQNYEQYF. CDR3 nucleotides: TGTGCCAGTAGTATCGGACAGAACTACGAGCAGTACTTC.

In the case of this clonotype: The junction and the germline gene differ at one end; a read error may be behind it. The chain recombines TRBV4-1 with TRBJ2-7; 8 positions match TRBD1. CDR3 length: 16 amino acids. CDR1 and CDR2 from the germline V gene are MGHRA and YSYEKL. CDR3 DNA sequence: TGTGCCAGCAGCCAAACGCGGGACAGGCCATACCACGAGCAGTACTTC. Protein: CASSQTRDRPYHEQYF.

V is TRBV20-1 and J is TRBJ1-5; 7 bases are shared with TRBD1. The V and J ends lost 4 bases and 4 bases, in that order; junction bases with no gene match: 10. The CDR3 length is 15 residues. The germline CDR1 and CDR2 sequences are DFQATT and SNEGSKA (reference sequence). This CDR3 is CSAIINRQGNQPQHF. The CDR3 coding sequence is TGCAGTGCTATCATCAACCGACAGGGAAATCAGCCCCAGCATTTT.

The V gene is TRBV7-9, the J gene TRBJ2-3; 10 bases line up with TRBD2. V gave up 6 bases and J gave up 3 bases; unmatched junction bases: 18. Per the germline V gene, CDR1 is SEHNR and CDR2 is FQNEAQ (reference sequence). This CDR3 region has 19 residues. The CDR3, as DNA: TGTGCCAGCAGAGCTGCTGGGACTAGCGCCTCCGTTCGGACAGATACGCAGTATTTT. As protein: CASRAAGTSASVRTDTQYF.

This clonotype was detected only a few times. The chain is built from TRBV6-6 and TRBJ2-7, with unresolved D. The germline V and J ends were trimmed by 2 bases and 2 bases, with 13 bases remaining between them. Germline V gene sequence: CDR1 MNHNY, CDR2 SVGAGI (reference sequence). The CDR3 length is 15 residues. The chain's CDR3 is CASSYLLARTYEQYF. DNA for the CDR3: TGTGCCAGCAGTTACCTCTTGGCGAGGACCTACGAGCAGTACTTC.

The CDR3 reads CASSPGGGITYEQYF. The CDR3 nucleotides read TGTGCCAGCAGCCCTGGAGGGGGGATCACCTACGAGCAGTACTTC. The J gene is TRBJ2-7, the V gene TRBV12-3 or TRBV12-4, with D possibly called TRBD1 or TRBD2 (6 bases each). Between the trimmed V and J ends, which lost 6 bases and 2 bases, there was a span of 17 bases. The CDR3 contains 15 residues.

The CDR3 coding sequence is TGCAGTGCTAGAGATACCAGCGGGAGGGCCAGTGAGACCCAGTACTTC. Translating gives CSARDTSGRASETQYF. The V call is TRBV20-1, the J call TRBJ2-5; 10 bases are shared with TRBD2. The CDR3 extends over 16 amino acids. V dropped 0 bases and J dropped 5; count of bases not matched to a gene: 9. Germline CDR1 reads DFQATT; CDR2 reads SNEGSKA (reference sequence).

The chain recombines TRBV10-3 with TRBJ2-3; the D gene is possibly TRBD1 (6 bases). This CDR3 is 16 amino acids long. Germline CDR1 reads ENHRY; CDR2 reads SYGVKD. Trimming removed 0 bases from V and 5 bases from J, with 15 bases in between. CDR3 protein: CAISESGQQAGDTQYF. The CDR3 DNA sequence: TGTGCCATCAGTGAGTCAGGACAGCAGGCAGGAGATACGCAGTATTTT.

This chain connects TRBV7-8 to TRBJ1-5, with D hard to call. Trimming took 5 bases from V and 3 from J, leaving 5 bases between them. Per the germline V gene, CDR1 is SGHVS and CDR2 is FQNEAQ. The CDR3 contains 12 residues. CDR3: CASSQINQPQHF. The DNA for the CDR3 is TGTGCCAGCAGCCAAATCAATCAGCCCCAGCATTTT.

The chain carries TRBV12-3 or TRBV12-4 and TRBJ2-3; D is perhaps TRBD1 or TRBD2 (5 bases each). This CDR3 comprises 17 residues. The V and J ends lost 5 bases and 2 bases respectively, with 20 bases between them. CDR3 nucleotide sequence: TGTGCCAGCAGTCTGCCAGGGACCGACCGCTACACAGATACGCAGTATTTT. As protein: CASSLPGTDRYTDTQYF.